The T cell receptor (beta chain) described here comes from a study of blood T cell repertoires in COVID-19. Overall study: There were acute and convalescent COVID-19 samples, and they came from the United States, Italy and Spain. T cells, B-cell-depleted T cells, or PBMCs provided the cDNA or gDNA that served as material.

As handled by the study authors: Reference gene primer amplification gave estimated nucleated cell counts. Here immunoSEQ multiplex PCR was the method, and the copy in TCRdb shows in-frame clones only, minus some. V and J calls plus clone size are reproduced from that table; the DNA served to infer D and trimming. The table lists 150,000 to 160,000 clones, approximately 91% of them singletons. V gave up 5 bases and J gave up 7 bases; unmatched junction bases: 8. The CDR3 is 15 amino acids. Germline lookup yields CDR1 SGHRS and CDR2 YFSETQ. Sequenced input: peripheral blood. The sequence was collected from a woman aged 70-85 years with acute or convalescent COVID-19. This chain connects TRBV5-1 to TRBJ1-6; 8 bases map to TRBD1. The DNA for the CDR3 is TGCGCCAGCAGGTTAGGACAGGGTTTGAATTCACCCCTCCACTTT. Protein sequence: CASRLGQGLNSPLHF.